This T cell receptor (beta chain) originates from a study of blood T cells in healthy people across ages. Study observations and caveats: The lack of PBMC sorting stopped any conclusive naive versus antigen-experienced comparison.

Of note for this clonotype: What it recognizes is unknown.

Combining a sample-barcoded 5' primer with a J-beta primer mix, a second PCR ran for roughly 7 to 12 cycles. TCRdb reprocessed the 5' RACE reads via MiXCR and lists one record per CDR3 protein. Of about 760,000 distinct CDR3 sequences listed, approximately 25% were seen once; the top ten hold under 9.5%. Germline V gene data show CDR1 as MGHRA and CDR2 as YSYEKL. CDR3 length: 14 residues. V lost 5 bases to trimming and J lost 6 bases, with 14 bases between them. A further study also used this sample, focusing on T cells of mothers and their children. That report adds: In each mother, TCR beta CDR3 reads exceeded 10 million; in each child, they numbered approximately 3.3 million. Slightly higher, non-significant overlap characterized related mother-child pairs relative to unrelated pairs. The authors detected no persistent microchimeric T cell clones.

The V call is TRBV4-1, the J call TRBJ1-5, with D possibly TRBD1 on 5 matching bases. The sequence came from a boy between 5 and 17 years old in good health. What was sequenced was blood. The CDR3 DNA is TGCGCCAGCAGCTGGGAGGGAGACAGTCAGCCCCAGCATTTT. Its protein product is CASSWEGDSQPQHF.